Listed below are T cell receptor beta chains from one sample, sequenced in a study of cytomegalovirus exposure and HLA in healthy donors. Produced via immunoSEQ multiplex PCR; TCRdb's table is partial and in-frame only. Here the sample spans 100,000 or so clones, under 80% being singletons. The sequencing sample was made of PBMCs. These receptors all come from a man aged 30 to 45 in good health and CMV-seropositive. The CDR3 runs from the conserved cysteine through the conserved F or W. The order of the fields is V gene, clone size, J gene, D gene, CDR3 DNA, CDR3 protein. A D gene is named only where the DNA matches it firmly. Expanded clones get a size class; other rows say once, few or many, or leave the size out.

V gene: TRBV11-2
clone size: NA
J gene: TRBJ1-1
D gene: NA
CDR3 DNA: TGTGCCAGCAGCCCAGGAGGGGGGGCGGGGAACACTGAAGCTTTCTTT
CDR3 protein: CASSPGGGAGNTEAFF

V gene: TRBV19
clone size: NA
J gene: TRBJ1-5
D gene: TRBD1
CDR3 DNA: TGTGCCAGTAGTATCCCGACAGGGCTGGTCCAGCCCCAGCATTTT
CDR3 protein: CASSIPTGLVQPQHF

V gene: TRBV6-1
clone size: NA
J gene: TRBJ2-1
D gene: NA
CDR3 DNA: TGTGCCAGCAGGGGGGCTGCCTACAATGAGCAGTTCTTC
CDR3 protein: CASRGAAYNEQFF

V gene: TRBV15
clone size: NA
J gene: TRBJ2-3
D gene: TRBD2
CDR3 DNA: TGTGCCACCAGCACAGGACTAGTTTCAACAGATACGCAGTATTTT
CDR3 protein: CATSTGLVSTDTQYF

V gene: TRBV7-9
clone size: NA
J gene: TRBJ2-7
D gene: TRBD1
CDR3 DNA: TGTGCCAGCAGCTTAGCGCGGACAGGGGACAACGAGCAGTACTTC
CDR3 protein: CASSLARTGDNEQYF

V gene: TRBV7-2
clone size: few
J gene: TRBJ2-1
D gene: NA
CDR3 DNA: TGTGCCAGCAGCTTAAAGCGGGCCGGGGTCGAGCAGTTCTTC
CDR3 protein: CASSLKRAGVEQFF

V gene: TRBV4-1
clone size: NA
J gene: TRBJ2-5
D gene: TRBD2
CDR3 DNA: TGCGCCAGCAGCCAAGAGCGGGGGGGCCAAGAGACCCAGTACTTC
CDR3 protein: CASSQERGGQETQYF

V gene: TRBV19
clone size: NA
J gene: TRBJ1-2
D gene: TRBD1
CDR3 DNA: TGTGCCAGTAGTATAGGGACAGGGACTCCCTCTGGCTACACCTTC
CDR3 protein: CASSIGTGTPSGYTF

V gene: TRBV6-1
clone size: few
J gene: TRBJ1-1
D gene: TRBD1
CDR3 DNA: TGTGCCATCAGTGCATCTACCGGGACAGAGAACACTGAAGCTTTCTTT
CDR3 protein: CAISASTGTENTEAFF

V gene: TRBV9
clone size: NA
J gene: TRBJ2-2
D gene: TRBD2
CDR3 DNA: TGTGCCAGCAGCGTAGCTAGCGGGGGGAACACCGGGGAGCTGTTTTTT
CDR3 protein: CASSVASGGNTGELFF

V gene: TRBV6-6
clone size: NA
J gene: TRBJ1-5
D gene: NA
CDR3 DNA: TGTGCCAGCAGTTACTCGACAGCTTATAGCAATCAGCCCCAGCATTTT
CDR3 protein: CASSYSTAYSNQPQHF

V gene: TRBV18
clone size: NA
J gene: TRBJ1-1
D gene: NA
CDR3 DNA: TGTGCCAGCTCACCACTGTTATCGCGGGCCCAGGGGAAGACTGAAGCTTTCTTT
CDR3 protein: CASSPLLSRAQGKTEAFF

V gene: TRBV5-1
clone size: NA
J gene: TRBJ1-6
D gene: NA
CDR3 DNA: TGCGCCAGCAGCTTTGCGGCCAAAGATTCACCCCTCCACTTT
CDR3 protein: CASSFAAKDSPLHF

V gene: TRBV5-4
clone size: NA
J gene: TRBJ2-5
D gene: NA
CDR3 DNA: TGTGCCAGCAGCTTGGGGGGCGGTGTAGTGACCCAGTACTTC
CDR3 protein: CASSLGGGVVTQYF

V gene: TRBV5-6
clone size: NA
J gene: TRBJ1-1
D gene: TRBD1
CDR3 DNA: TGTGCCAGCGGACTGGCAGGGGGCTATGGAACTGAAGCTTTCTTT
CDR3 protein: CASGLAGGYGTEAFF

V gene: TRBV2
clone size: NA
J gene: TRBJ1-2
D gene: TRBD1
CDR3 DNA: TGTGCCAGGAGGACAGGGGGGACCTATGGCTACACCTTC
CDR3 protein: CARRTGGTYGYTF

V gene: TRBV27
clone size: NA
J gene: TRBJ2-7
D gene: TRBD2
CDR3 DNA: TGTGCCAGCAGTTCCGGACTAGCGGGGACCTACGAGCAGTACTTC
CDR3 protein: CASSSGLAGTYEQYF

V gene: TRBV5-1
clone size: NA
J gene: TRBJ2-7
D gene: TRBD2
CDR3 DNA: TGCGCCAGCAGCTTGGCCTCGGGACTAGCGGGGGGCTACGAGCAGTACTTC
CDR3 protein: CASSLASGLAGGYEQYF

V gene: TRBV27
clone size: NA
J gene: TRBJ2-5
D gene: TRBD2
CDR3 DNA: TGTGCCACCCCGGGGACTAGCGGGGTTGGGACCCAGTACTTC
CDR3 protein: CATPGTSGVGTQYF

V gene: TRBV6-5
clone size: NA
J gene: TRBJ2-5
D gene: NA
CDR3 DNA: TGTGCCAGCAGCGCAGGGGCCGGTCAGACCCAGTACTTC
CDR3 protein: CASSAGAGQTQYF

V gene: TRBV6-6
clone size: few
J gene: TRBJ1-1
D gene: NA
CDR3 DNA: TGTGCCAGCAGTCCACGGGCCAAGGGGCACACTGAAGCTTTCTTT
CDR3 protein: CASSPRAKGHTEAFF

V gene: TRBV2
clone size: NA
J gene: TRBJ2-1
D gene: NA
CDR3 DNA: TGTGCCAGCAGTTGGGGACTGATAGGGGCTTACAATGAGCAGTTCTTC
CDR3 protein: CASSWGLIGAYNEQFF

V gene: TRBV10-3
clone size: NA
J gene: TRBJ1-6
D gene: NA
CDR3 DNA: TGTGCCATCAGGGACAGCTCCTATAATTCACCCCTCCACTTT
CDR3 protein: CAIRDSSYNSPLHF

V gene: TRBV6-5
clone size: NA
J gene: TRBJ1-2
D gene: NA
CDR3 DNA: TGTGCCAGCAGACCCGGACTCGTACCGGGAGGCTACACCTTC
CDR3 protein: CASRPGLVPGGYTF

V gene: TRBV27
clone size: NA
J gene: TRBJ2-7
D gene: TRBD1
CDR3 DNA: TGTGCCAGCAGTGCGACAGGGTCAGGCTACGAGCAGTACTTC
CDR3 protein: CASSATGSGYEQYF

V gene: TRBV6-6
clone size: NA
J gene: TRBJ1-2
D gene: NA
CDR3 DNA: TGTGCCAGCAGTTCCCTCACAGGGTTCTATGGCTACACCTTC
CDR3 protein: CASSSLTGFYGYTF

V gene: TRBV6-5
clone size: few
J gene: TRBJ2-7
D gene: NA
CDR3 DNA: TGTGCCAGCAGTTACGACAGGCAATACGAGCAGTACTTC
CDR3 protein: CASSYDRQYEQYF

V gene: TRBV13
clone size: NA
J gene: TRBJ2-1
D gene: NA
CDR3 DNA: TGTGCCAGCAGCTTAGGCCGGGGGGCGTACAATGAGCAGTTCTTC
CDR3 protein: CASSLGRGAYNEQFF

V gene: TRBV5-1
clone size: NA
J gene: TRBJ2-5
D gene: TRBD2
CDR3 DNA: TGCGCCAGCAGCTTGGGATCCGGGACTAGCGGCGAGAAGGGGTACTTC
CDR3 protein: CASSLGSGTSGEKGYF

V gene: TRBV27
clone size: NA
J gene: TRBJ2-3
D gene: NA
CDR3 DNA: TGTGCCAGCAGTTTAACTTGGACAGATACGCAGTATTTT
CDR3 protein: CASSLTWTDTQYF

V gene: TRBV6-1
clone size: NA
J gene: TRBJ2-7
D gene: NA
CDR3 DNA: TGTGCCAGCTCCATACAGGACACCTACGAGCAGTACTTC
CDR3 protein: CASSIQDTYEQYF

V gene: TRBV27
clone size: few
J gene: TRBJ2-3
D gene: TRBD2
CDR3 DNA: TGTGCCAGCAGTTTAAGAGGACTAGCGGGGACCACAGATACGCAGTATTTT
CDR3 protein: CASSLRGLAGTTDTQYF

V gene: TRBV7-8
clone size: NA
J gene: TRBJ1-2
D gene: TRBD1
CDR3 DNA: TGTGCCAGCAGCTGGACAGGGGAGGCCTATGGCTACACCTTC
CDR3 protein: CASSWTGEAYGYTF

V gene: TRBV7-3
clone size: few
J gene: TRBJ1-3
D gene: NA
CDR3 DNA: TGTGCCAGCAGCCCAGGGGGAAACACCATATATTTT
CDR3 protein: CASSPGGNTIYF

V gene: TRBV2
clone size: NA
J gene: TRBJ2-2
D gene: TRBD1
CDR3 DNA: TGTGCCAGCGACAGGGGTTACACCGGGGAGCTGTTTTTT
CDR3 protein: CASDRGYTGELFF

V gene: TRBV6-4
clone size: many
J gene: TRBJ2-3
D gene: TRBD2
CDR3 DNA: TGTGCCAGCAGTGACTCTAGCGGTGGGGGGGCAGATACGCAGTATTTT
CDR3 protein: CASSDSSGGGADTQYF

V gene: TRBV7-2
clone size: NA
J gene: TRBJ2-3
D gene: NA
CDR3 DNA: TGTGCCAGCAGCTTAGGTTGGGGGGGCACAGATACGCAGTATTTT
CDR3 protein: CASSLGWGGTDTQYF

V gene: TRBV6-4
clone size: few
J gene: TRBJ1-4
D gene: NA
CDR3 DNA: TGTGCCAGCAGTGACTCCACACAGCTTGTTAATGAAAAACTGTTTTTT
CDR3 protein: CASSDSTQLVNEKLFF

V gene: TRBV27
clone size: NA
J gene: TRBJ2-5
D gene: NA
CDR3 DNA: TGTGCCAGCAGTTTATCCTGGGCGGGGGAGACCCAGTACTTC
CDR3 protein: CASSLSWAGETQYF

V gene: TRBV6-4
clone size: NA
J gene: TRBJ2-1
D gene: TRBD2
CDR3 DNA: TGTGCCAGCAGTGAGCGGGGGGGCTACAATGAGCAGTTCTTC
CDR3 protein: CASSERGGYNEQFF